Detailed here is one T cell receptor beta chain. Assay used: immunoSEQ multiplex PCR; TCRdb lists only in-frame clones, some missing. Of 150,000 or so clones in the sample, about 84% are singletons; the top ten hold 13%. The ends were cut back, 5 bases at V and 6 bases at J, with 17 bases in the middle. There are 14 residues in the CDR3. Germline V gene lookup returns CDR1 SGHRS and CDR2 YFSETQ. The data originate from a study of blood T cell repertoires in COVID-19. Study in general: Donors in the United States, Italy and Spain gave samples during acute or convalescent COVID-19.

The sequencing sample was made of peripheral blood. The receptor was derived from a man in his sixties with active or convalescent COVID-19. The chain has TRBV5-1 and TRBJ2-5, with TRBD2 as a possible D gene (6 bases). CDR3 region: CASSDGRGGQTQYF. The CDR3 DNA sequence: TGCGCCAGCAGTGATGGAAGGGGAGGTCAGACCCAGTACTTC. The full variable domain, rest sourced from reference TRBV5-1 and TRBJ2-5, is KAGVTQTPRYLIKTRGQQVTLSCSPISGHRSVSWYQQTPGQGLQFLFEYFSETQRNKGNFPGRFSGRQFSNSRSEMNVSTLELGDSALYLCASSDGRGGQTQYFGPGTRLLVL.